One sample yielded the 19 T cell receptor beta chains listed below, sequenced in a study of cytomegalovirus exposure and HLA in healthy donors. With 60 Vbeta and 13 Jbeta primers, the PCR was carried out. TCRdb keeps only in-frame clones here, not all; method: immunoSEQ multiplex PCR. Of about 110,000 clones listed, about 68% are singletons. Sample: PBMCs. The receptors were sampled from a man aged 30 to 45 in good health and CMV-seropositive.

V gene TRBV7-2 combines with J gene TRBJ1-1; TRBD1 is a possible D gene (5 bases). The CDR3 covers 14 residues. Germline lookup yields CDR1 SGHTA and CDR2 FQGNSA. Trimming left V 2 bases short and J 5 bases short, with 12 bases between. Here the CDR3 reads CASSLSREGTEAFF. CDR3 nucleotide sequence: TGTGCCAGCAGCTTAAGCAGGGAAGGAACTGAAGCTTTCTTT.

This clone was observed once. The rearrangement uses TRBV4-2 and TRBJ1-2; TRBD1 might be the D (6 bases). Germline values: CDR1 LGHNA, CDR2 YNFKEQ. The CDR3 totals 16 residues. V lost 2 bases to trimming and J lost 4 bases, with 17 bases between them. The CDR3, as DNA: TGTGCCAGCAGCCAAAACTACAGGGAAATCGGCTATGGCTACACCTTC. Protein sequence: CASSQNYREIGYGYTF.

The chain links TRBV9 to TRBJ1-3; the D is unclear. Between the trimmed V and J ends, which lost 5 bases and 1 base, there was a span of 7 bases. The CDR3 contains 13 residues. Germline loops: CDR1 SGDLS, CDR2 YYNGEE. CDR3 DNA: TGTGCCAGCAGTGAGTTATCTGGAAACACCATATATTTT. Translating it yields CASSELSGNTIYF.

The rearrangement links TRBV11-3 to TRBJ2-3; 15 positions agree with TRBD2. The J segment lost 5 bases and the V segment lost 4 bases, leaving 1 base of the junction unmatched. Germline assignment: CDR1 SGHNT and CDR2 YENEEA. The CDR3 is 15 residues long. The CDR3 DNA reads TGTGCCAGCAGCTCGGGACTAGCGGGGGGAGATACGCAGTATTTT. It specifies CASSSGLAGGDTQYF.

The chain joins TRBV9 to TRBJ1-1, with no clear D. Germline V gives CDR1 SGDLS, CDR2 YYNGEE. The CDR3 length is 15 residues. Trimming cost V 0 bases and J 1 base, with 10 bases left between them. The CDR3 DNA is TGTGCCAGCAGCGTAGTAGCCGCTAAGAACACTGAAGCTTTCTTT. Its protein is CASSVVAAKNTEAFF.

J is TRBJ1-6 and V is TRBV27; 8 nucleotides align to TRBD1. This CDR3 is 13 amino acids long. J gave up 9 bases and V 6 bases, and 4 bases lay outside the gene matches. Germline-derived CDR1 and CDR2 are MNHEY and SMNVEV (reference sequence). In nucleotides, the CDR3 is TGTGCCAGCAGGGACAGGGAGAGTTCACCCCTCCACTTT. This sequence encodes CASRDRESSPLHF.

V is TRBV30 and J is TRBJ1-2; TRBD1 matches 8 bases. The germline V gene has CDR1 GTSNPN and CDR2 SVGIG (reference sequence). The CDR3 is 11 amino acids. After removal of 5 bases from V and 4 bases from J, the junction contained 0 bases not matched to a gene. The CDR3 here is CAWGTGYGYTF. The CDR3 region has the DNA TGTGCCTGGGGGACAGGCTATGGCTACACCTTC.

The chain couples TRBV4-1 to TRBJ2-7, with D maybe TRBD2 (6 bases). Trimming took off 0 bases at V and 2 bases at J, with 11 bases between the two ends. This CDR3 has 15 amino acids. Germline V gene sequence: CDR1 MGHRA, CDR2 YSYEKL. CDR3 in amino acids: CASSQDRGFPYEQYF. CDR3 nucleotides: TGCGCCAGCAGCCAAGATCGGGGGTTTCCCTACGAGCAGTACTTC.

The chain couples TRBV7-9 to TRBJ1-2; 7 nucleotides line up with TRBD1. The CDR3 is made up of 14 amino acids. Trimming removed 3 bases from V and 6 bases from J; junction bases left unmatched: 7. Germline V gene data show CDR1 as SEHNR and CDR2 as FQNEAQ (reference sequence). The CDR3 nucleotides read TGTGCCAGCAGCTTGGACATTACAGGGGATGGCTACACCTTC. Protein: CASSLDITGDGYTF.

This clone was counted between two and nine times. This sequence joins TRBV6-5 and TRBJ1-3; the D gene is possibly TRBD1 (5 bases). The CDR3 loop spans 15 amino acids. V lost 5 bases and J 0 bases, leaving 11 bases between the germline ends. Germline CDR1 is MNHEY and CDR2 is SVGAGI. The CDR3 sequence is CASSRDWFSGNTIYF. Written as DNA, the CDR3 is TGTGCCAGCAGTCGGGACTGGTTCTCTGGAAACACCATATATTTT.

The chain carries TRBV13 and TRBJ2-1, with a tentative D call TRBD2 (7 bases). The germline gives CDR1 PRHDT, CDR2 FYEKMQ (reference sequence). This CDR3 region has 18 residues. V lost 1 base and J 7 bases, leaving 23 bases between the germline ends. The CDR3 region has the DNA TGTGCCAGCAGCTTAGCTTTTTGGGGGGGCCCCTCTAGGAATGAGCAGTTCTTC. The encoded protein is CASSLAFWGGPSRNEQFF.

Here the CDR3 reads CASSTLLGPGVIGTYEQYF. Here the CDR3 DNA reads TGTGCCAGCAGTACCCTGTTGGGCCCTGGTGTTATTGGAACCTACGAGCAGTACTTC. The genes are TRBV7-8 and TRBJ2-7; no firm D call. The CDR3 covers 19 residues. Germline CDR1 reads SGHVS; CDR2 reads FQNEAQ. V was shortened by 6 bases and J by 2 bases, with 29 bases between the two germline ends.

The V call is TRBV5-1, the J call TRBJ1-1; 10 bases fit TRBD1. V shed 4 bases and J 4 bases; nucleotides not matched to a gene: 4. This CDR3 has 14 amino acids. Germline CDR1 reads SGHRS; CDR2 reads YFSETQ. CDR3 sequence (DNA): TGCGCCAGCAGCGGGACAGGGGTCACCACTGAAGCTTTCTTT. It encodes CASSGTGVTTEAFF.

The chain uses TRBV7-9 and TRBJ2-5, with D perhaps TRBD2 (5 bases). The length of the CDR3 is 13 residues. Trimming shortened V by 0 bases and J by 7 bases, and 9 bases separated the two germline ends. Germline CDR1 and CDR2: SEHNR and FQNEAQ (reference sequence). The CDR3 DNA is TGTGCCAGCAGCTTAGCGGTCGAGGGGACCCAGTACTTC. Translated, it gives CASSLAVEGTQYF.

This sequence joins TRBV4-1 and TRBJ2-1; D possibly corresponds to TRBD2 (5 bases). Trimming shortened V by 1 base and J by 6 bases, and 10 bases separated the two germline ends. CDR3 length equals 14 residues. Germline V lookup: CDR1 MGHRA, CDR2 YSYEKL. The CDR3 is CASSQGPSPNEQFF. CDR3 sequence (DNA): TGCGCCAGCAGCCAAGGTCCTAGCCCCAATGAGCAGTTCTTC.

A few counts support this clone. The chain recombines TRBV28 with TRBJ1-4; D might be TRBD1 (5 bases). CDR1 and CDR2 from the germline V gene are MDHEN and SYDVKM. The CDR3 covers 15 residues. Trimming shortened V by 5 bases and J by 7 bases, and 17 bases separated the two germline ends. CDR3 region: CASSSSRDLAEKLFF. The CDR3 DNA sequence: TGTGCCAGCAGTAGTTCGCGGGACCTCGCTGAAAAACTGTTTTTT.

The chain employs TRBV9 and TRBJ2-6; weak D call: TRBD2 (5 bases). CDR3 length equals 16 residues. The V gene's germline CDR1 is SGDLS and CDR2 YYNGEE. The V end lost 6 bases, the J end lost 0 bases, and 13 bases lay between the germline ends. In DNA form, the CDR3 reads TGTGCCAGCACCCGAGAGGGCTTCTCTGGGGCCAACGTCCTGACTTTC. Translated: CASTREGFSGANVLTF.

V is TRBV5-5 and J is TRBJ1-1; 7 nucleotides align to TRBD1. The CDR3 loop spans 15 amino acids. The V and J ends lost 7 bases and 1 base, in that order; junction bases with no gene match: 10. Germline-derived CDR1 and CDR2 are SGHKS and YYEKEE (reference sequence). The CDR3 DNA is TGTGCCAGCGCTTACAGGGGAGGAGGGAACACTGAAGCTTTCTTT. Protein product: CASAYRGGGNTEAFF. Full variable domain (outside the CDR3, taken from reference TRBV5-5 and TRBJ1-1): DAGVTQSPTHLIKTRGQQVTLRCSPISGHKSVSWYQQVLGQGPQFIFQYYEKEERGRGNFPDRFSARQFPNYSSELNVNALLLGDSALYLCASAYRGGGNTEAFFGQGTRLTVV.

This clone came up a few times. The rearrangement joins TRBV19 to TRBJ2-5, with TRBD2 identical over 7 bases. Germline V CDR1 and CDR2: LNHDA, SQIVND (reference sequence). The CDR3 has 14 residues. Trimming at V came to 4 bases and at J to 5 bases, leaving 7 bases not matched to a gene. CDR3 bases: TGTGCCAGTAGTACAAAGGGAGGGCGGGAGACCCAGTACTTC. It yields the protein CASSTKGGRETQYF.